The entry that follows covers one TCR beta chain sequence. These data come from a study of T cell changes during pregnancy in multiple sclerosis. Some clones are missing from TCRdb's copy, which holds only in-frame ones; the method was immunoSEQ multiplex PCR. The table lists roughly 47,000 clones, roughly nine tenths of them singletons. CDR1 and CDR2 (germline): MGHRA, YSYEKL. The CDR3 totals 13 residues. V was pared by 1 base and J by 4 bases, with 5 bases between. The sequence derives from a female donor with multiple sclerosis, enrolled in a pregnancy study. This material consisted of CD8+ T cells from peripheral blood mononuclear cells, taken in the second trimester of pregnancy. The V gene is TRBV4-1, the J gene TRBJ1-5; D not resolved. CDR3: CASSQGLNQPQHF. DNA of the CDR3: TGCGCCAGCAGCCAAGGCCTAAATCAGCCCCAGCATTTT.